This T cell receptor (beta chain) was recovered during a study of T-cell reconstitution after alpha-beta-depleted transplantation in children. Study-wide findings and caveats: Among T cells one year after transplant, newly produced cells accounted for most counts and diversity. Expanded graft clones numbering several hundred reportedly gave rise to alpha-beta T cells about two months after transplant. Recipient T cells and thymic progenitors that survived were the source of the high TCRbeta diversity seen at day 60 in some patients.

Between the trimmed V and J ends, which lost 6 bases and 5 bases, there was a span of 14 bases. There are 14 residues in the CDR3. Germline loops: CDR1 MNHEY, CDR2 SVGEGT. This clonotype was observed a handful of times. Antigen unknown. Unique molecular identifiers tagged the TCRbeta library. TCRdb re-called the PCR reads through MiXCR, storing one row per CDR3 protein. Here the sample spans a few hundred thousand distinct CDR3 sequences, approximately 23% being singletons. V is TRBV6-2 or TRBV6-3 and J is TRBJ2-1, with D tentatively TRBD2 (6 bases). Sequencing was performed on PBMCs, mostly from graft donor cells, taken 180 days after TCRalphabeta/CD19-depleted stem cell transplant. This receptor was obtained from a male patient younger than 18 who had a stem cell transplant for acute lymphoblastic leukemia, so the T cells may come from the graft donor. CDR3 amino acids: CASSPRLVNNEQFF. The CDR3, as DNA: TGTGCCAGCAGCCCGAGACTAGTGAACAATGAGCAGTTCTTC.